This T cell receptor (beta chain) came from a study of T cells in localized non-small cell lung cancer. Produced via immunoSEQ multiplex PCR; TCRdb's table is partial and in-frame only. The sample lists 24,000 or so clones, 70% to 90% occurring once. Regarding the study as a whole: Appearance in adjacent lung was seen for a median about 59 of the top 100 tumor clones. A denser population of T cells in blood accompanied longer overall survival.

For this clone: The target antigen is unknown.

The CDR3 sequence is 14 residues long. Specimen: peripheral blood, collected before any cancer treatment. The receptor was isolated from a female donor older than 55 with stage I lung adenocarcinoma. The chain combines TRBV5-2 with TRBJ2-7; the table assigns TRBD2, which was not confirmed against the DNA. TRBV5-2 is given as a pseudogene. CDR3 protein: CASSQGLDNYEQYF. CDR3 DNA sequence: TGCGCCAGCAGCCAGGGACTGGACAATTACGAGCAGTACTTC.